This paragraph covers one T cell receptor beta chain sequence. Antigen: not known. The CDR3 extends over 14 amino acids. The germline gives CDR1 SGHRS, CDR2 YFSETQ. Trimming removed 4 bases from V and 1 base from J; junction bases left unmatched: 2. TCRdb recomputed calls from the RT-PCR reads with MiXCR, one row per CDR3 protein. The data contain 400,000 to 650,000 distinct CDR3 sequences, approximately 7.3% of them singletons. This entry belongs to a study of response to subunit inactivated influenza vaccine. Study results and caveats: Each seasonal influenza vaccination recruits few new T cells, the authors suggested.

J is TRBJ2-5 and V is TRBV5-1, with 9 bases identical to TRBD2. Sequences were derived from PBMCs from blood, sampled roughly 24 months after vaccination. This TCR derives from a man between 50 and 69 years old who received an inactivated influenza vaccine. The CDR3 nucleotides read TGCGCCAGCAGCACGGGACTAGCCCAAGAGACCCAGTACTTC. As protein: CASSTGLAQETQYF.